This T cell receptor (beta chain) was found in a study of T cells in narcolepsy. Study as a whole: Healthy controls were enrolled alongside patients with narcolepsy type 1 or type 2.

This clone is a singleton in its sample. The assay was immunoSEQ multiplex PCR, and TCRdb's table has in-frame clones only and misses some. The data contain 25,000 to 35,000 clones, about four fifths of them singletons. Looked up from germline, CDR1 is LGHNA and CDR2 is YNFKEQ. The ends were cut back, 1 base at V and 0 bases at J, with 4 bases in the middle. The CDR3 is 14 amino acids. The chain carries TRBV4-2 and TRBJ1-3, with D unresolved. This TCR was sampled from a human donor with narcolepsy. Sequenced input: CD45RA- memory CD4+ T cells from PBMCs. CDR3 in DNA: TGTGCCAGCAGCCAAGTCGGCTCTGGAAACACCATATATTTT. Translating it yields CASSQVGSGNTIYF.